This T cell receptor (beta chain) is from a study of blood T cells in healthy people across ages. Study-level results: TCR beta diversity per million T cells fell roughly linearly with age.

The CDR3 runs 14 residues. V gave up 5 bases and J gave up 7 bases, with 12 bases separating them. CDR1 and CDR2 (germline): MRHNA, SNTAGT. The authors drew 8 to 10 milliliters of peripheral blood from each donor. The second PCR ran about 6 to 11 cycles with a sample-barcoded 5' primer and J-beta primers. With 12 random nucleotides, a template-switch adaptor tagged each individual cDNA molecule. TCRdb reanalysed the 5' RACE reads using MiXCR and keeps one entry per CDR3 protein. Of under 800,000 distinct CDR3 sequences in the sample, under 25% are singletons; the top ten hold around 3.4%. A remark on this clonotype: Its target is unknown. Since a much larger clone is just one base distant, this may be a read error.

This chain connects TRBV6-4 to TRBJ1-6; no clear D gene. The sequence derives from a man aged 70-80 years in good health. Sequences were obtained from blood. CDR3 DNA: TGTGCCAGCAGTCACTATAGTCGGAATTCACCCCTCCACTTT. The encoded protein is CASSHYSRNSPLHF.